This TCR beta chain was recovered during a study of blood T cell repertoires in COVID-19. Looking at the study overall: Whether acute or convalescent, the COVID-19 samples came from the United States, Italy and Spain. The cDNA or gDNA used as material had been derived from T cells, B-cell-depleted T cells, or PBMCs.

Original processing notes: Amplified reference gene primers provided the basis for estimating nucleated cell counts. The assay was immunoSEQ multiplex PCR, and TCRdb's table has in-frame clones only and misses some. For V, J and clone size, that table is used; D and trimming come from the DNA. This table has around 220,000 clones, around 84% appearing once. Germline values: CDR1 LNHDA, CDR2 SQIVND (reference sequence). Trimming stripped 2 bases from V and 2 bases from J, with 13 bases between. The CDR3 is 16 amino acids. The specimen sequenced was peripheral blood. The chain has TRBV19 and TRBJ2-1, with a tentative D call TRBD2 (7 bases). The sequence was obtained from a man aged 30-40 years with active or convalescent COVID-19. The CDR3 region is CASSIRGAIAYNEQFF. The CDR3 bases are TGTGCCAGTAGTATACGGGGGGCCATCGCCTACAATGAGCAGTTCTTC. The complete variable domain, with remaining parts taken from reference TRBV19 and TRBJ2-1, reads DGGITQSPKYLFRKEGQNVTLSCEQNLNHDAMYWYRQDPGQGLRLIYYSQIVNDFQKGDIAEGYSVSREKKESFPLTVTSAQKNPTAFYLCASSIRGAIAYNEQFFGPGTRLTVL.